This passage covers 29 T cell receptor beta chains from one sample sequenced in a study of beta chain features in type 1 diabetes. The antigens for these receptors are not known. Whole-study results and caveats: In all four CD4+ subsets, TCRB CDR3 length was significantly, moderately reduced in type 1 diabetes.

Expressed TCRB transcripts were sequenced after all isolated RNA was converted to cDNA. The method was immunoSEQ multiplex PCR; TCRdb's version includes in-frame clones alone and lacks a portion of them. This sample yields roughly 150,000 clones, of which 6.5% to 10% are seen a single time; approximately 0.56% belongs to the top ten. Sequencing was performed on central memory CD4+ T cells from blood. The receptors here all came from a woman under 30 with type 1 diabetes.

For this clone: The sample has other DNA sequences that encode this CDR3 too. This chain uses TRBV9 with TRBJ2-3, with a possible D match to TRBD1 (6 bases). Germline V gives CDR1 SGDLS, CDR2 YYNGEE. The CDR3 is 12 residues long. Trimming pared 2 bases from V and 6 bases from J, leaving 7 bases between. The CDR3 region is CASSVQGDTQYF. The CDR3 DNA follows: TGTGCCAGCAGCGTCCAGGGGGATACGCAGTATTTT.

V gene TRBV6-5 combines with J gene TRBJ2-1, with TRBD2 identical over 12 bases. Germline lookup yields CDR1 MNHEY and CDR2 SVGAGI. V lost 5 bases and J lost 9; bases outside the gene matches: 5. The CDR3 covers 14 residues. The CDR3 nucleotides read TGTGCCAGCAGTGGACTAGCGGGACTCCTTGAGCAGTTCTTC. Translating gives CASSGLAGLLEQFF.

This clone appeared a few times. The chain uses TRBV6-1 and TRBJ2-1, with a tentative D call TRBD2 (5 bases). Germline V lookup: CDR1 MNHNS, CDR2 SASEGT. V gave up 4 bases and J gave up 1 base, with 8 bases separating them. The CDR3 is made up of 14 amino acids. CDR3 bases: TGTGCCAGCAGTGCCCGGGGTTCCTACAATGAGCAGTTCTTC. As protein: CASSARGSYNEQFF.

The chain carries TRBV4-1 and TRBJ1-2; 9 bases align to TRBD1. In germline, CDR1 is MGHRA, CDR2 YSYEKL. The CDR3 length is 12 residues. Unmatched junction bases numbered 3, after V lost 8 bases and J lost 5 bases. CDR3 sequence (DNA): TGCGCCAGCGCTGGACAGGGGTATGGCTACACCTTC. Its translation is CASAGQGYGYTF.

This sequence joins TRBV5-1 and TRBJ1-2; possible D gene TRBD1, 6 bases. Trimming took off 1 base at V and 1 base at J, with 14 bases between the two ends. Germline V CDR1 and CDR2: SGHRS, YFSETQ. This CDR3 is 16 amino acids long. The CDR3 loop reads CASSLSGDPLNYGYTF. Here the CDR3 DNA reads TGCGCCAGCAGCTTGTCAGGGGATCCCCTTAACTATGGCTACACCTTC. Using reference TRBV5-1 and TRBJ1-2 for the parts outside the CDR3, the full variable domain is KAGVTQTPRYLIKTRGQQVTLSCSPISGHRSVSWYQQTPGQGLQFLFEYFSETQRNKGNFPGRFSGRQFSNSRSEMNVSTLELGDSALYLCASSLSGDPLNYGYTFGSGTRLTVV.

The rearrangement uses TRBV2 and TRBJ1-4; D is unclear. V gave up 3 bases and J gave up 4 bases, with 3 bases separating them. This CDR3 has 12 amino acids. Germline CDR1 reads SNHLY; CDR2 reads FYNNEI. The CDR3 protein is CASSDHNEKLFF. As DNA, the CDR3 is TGTGCCAGCAGTGACCATAATGAAAAACTGTTTTTT.

This chain joins TRBV2 and TRBJ2-5; TRBD1 is a possible D gene (6 bases). The CDR3 loop spans 12 amino acids. Between the trimmed V and J ends, which lost 9 bases and 5 bases, there was a span of 13 bases. Looked up from germline, CDR1 is SNHLY and CDR2 is FYNNEI. The CDR3 loop reads CARTRGKETQYF. CDR3 DNA sequence: TGTGCCAGGACCAGGGGAAAGGAGACCCAGTACTTC.

This clone has more than one count but fewer than ten. The V and J genes are TRBV7-8 and TRBJ2-7; D unresolved. V was pared by 1 base and J by 1 base, with 8 bases between. The germline V gene encodes CDR1 SGHVS and CDR2 FQNEAQ. CDR3 size: 14 residues. CDR3 region: CASSLGALSYEQYF. The CDR3 DNA reads TGTGCCAGCAGCTTAGGGGCGCTTTCCTACGAGCAGTACTTC.

This chain joins TRBV6-5 and TRBJ2-7, with D possibly being TRBD1 (6 bases). Germline V gene sequence: CDR1 MNHEY, CDR2 SVGAGI. CDR3 length equals 14 residues. Trimming pared 6 bases from V and 6 bases from J, leaving 18 bases between. CDR3 residues: CASSTTLLRGEQYF. DNA for the CDR3: TGTGCCAGCAGCACCACACTCCTCAGGGGCGAGCAGTACTTC.

The CDR3 sequence: CASSGGLVPRATDTQYF. The CDR3, as DNA: TGTGCCAGCAGTGGGGGACTAGTCCCCAGGGCGACAGATACGCAGTATTTT. The rearrangement links TRBV2 to TRBJ2-3; 8 bases are a match to TRBD2. The CDR3 loop spans 17 amino acids. The junction had 12 bases not matched to a gene; V was cut back by 4 bases and J by 3 bases. Germline V gene sequence: CDR1 SNHLY, CDR2 FYNNEI.

The chain employs TRBV11-3 and TRBJ2-3; D perhaps matches TRBD2 (5 bases). The CDR3 covers 15 residues. Trimming removed 5 bases from V and 2 bases from J, with 14 bases in between. Germline CDR1 SGHNT, CDR2 YENEEA. CDR3 loop: CASSIPGRDTDTQYF. CDR3 in DNA: TGTGCCAGCAGCATTCCAGGACGGGACACAGATACGCAGTATTTT.

This chain links TRBV11-3 with TRBJ1-5; maybe TRBD1 (5 bases). Trimming removed 0 bases at V and 6 bases at J, with 6 bases between. The CDR3 covers 13 residues. Germline values: CDR1 SGHNT, CDR2 YENEEA. As DNA, the CDR3 is TGTGCCAGCAGCTTAGAGACAGTTCAGCCCCAGCATTTT. Protein product: CASSLETVQPQHF.

CDR3 region: CASSQGRVLEQYF. In DNA form, the CDR3 reads TGTGCCAGCAGCCAAGGCAGGGTCCTCGAGCAGTACTTC. The rearrangement links TRBV7-9 to TRBJ2-7; maybe TRBD1 (5 bases). The ends were cut back, 5 bases at V and 6 bases at J, with 14 bases in the middle. The germline V gene encodes CDR1 SEHNR and CDR2 FQNEAQ (reference sequence). The CDR3 has 13 amino acids.

This chain uses TRBV11-2 with TRBJ2-2; 7 bases are shared with TRBD2. The CDR3 runs 16 residues. V was clipped by 7 bases and J by 4 bases; unmatched bases: 12. In germline, CDR1 is SGHAT, CDR2 FQNNGV. The CDR3 DNA is TGTGCCAGCACCCCGACCCAGCGGGGCCGCACCGGGGAGCTGTTTTTT. This sequence encodes CASTPTQRGRTGELFF.

CDR3 coding DNA: TGTGCCTGGAGGGGGTTGGACTGGAACAATGAGCAGTTCTTC. This gives the protein CAWRGLDWNNEQFF. V usage is TRBV30 and J usage is TRBJ2-1; possibly TRBD2 for D (5 bases). With 3 bases removed from V and 5 bases from J, the gap between germline ends came to 14 bases. This CDR3 has 14 residues. Germline V lookup: CDR1 GTSNPN, CDR2 SVGIG (reference sequence).

V usage is TRBV30 and J usage is TRBJ2-5; a weak D match, TRBD2 (5 bases). TRBJ2-7 matches the DNA end more closely, so the J call is doubtful. Germline CDR1 is GTSNPN and CDR2 is SVGIG (reference sequence). This CDR3 region has 14 residues. Here the CDR3 DNA reads TGTGCCTGGAGTGTAGGTATAGCGTTGTACGAGCAGTACTTC. This codes for CAWSVGIALYEQYF.

This chain connects TRBV7-8 to TRBJ2-7; D remains ambiguous. The CDR3 runs to 14 residues. Trimming took 4 bases from V and 1 from J, leaving 11 bases between them. In germline, CDR1 is SGHVS, CDR2 FQNEAQ. CDR3 bases: TGTGCCAGCAGCTCAACCGGGTTTTCCTACGAGCAGTACTTC. Its translation: CASSSTGFSYEQYF.

A few counts support this clone. V and J are TRBV29-1 and TRBJ2-5; TRBD1 agrees at 11 bases. The CDR3 has 12 residues. The V and J ends lost 8 bases and 5 bases, in that order; junction bases with no gene match: 4. Germline V CDR1 and CDR2: SQVTM, ANQGSEA. CDR3 coding DNA: TGCAGCATGGACAGGGGGCGGGAGACCCAGTACTTC. It translates to CSMDRGRETQYF.

This clone was found a few times. Here the CDR3 DNA reads TGTGCCAGCACCGTAAACTACAACAATGAGCAGTTCTTC. Encoded protein: CASTVNYNNEQFF. The chain is built from TRBV28 and TRBJ2-1; D gene unclear. CDR3 size: 13 residues. Germline assignment: CDR1 MDHEN and CDR2 SYDVKM. V lost 7 bases and J lost 5, with 12 bases in between.

This clone turned up a few times. The chain employs TRBV5-4 and TRBJ2-1; 8 bases align to TRBD2. Germline V gene data show CDR1 as SGHNT and CDR2 as YYREEE (reference sequence). The J segment lost 2 bases and the V segment lost 6 bases, leaving 7 bases of the junction unmatched. CDR3 length: 15 amino acids. CDR3 DNA sequence: TGTGCCAGCACTCCCGGGACTAGTCCCTACAATGAGCAGTTCTTC. This codes for CASTPGTSPYNEQFF.

The chain combines TRBV7-9 with TRBJ2-1; no definite D call. The CDR3 runs to 13 residues. Germline V gene sequence: CDR1 SEHNR, CDR2 FQNEAQ (reference sequence). Deletions cut 5 bases from V and 6 bases from J, with 11 bases between. CDR3 nucleotide sequence: TGTGCCAGCAGCCCCAGAAACCCCAATGAGCAGTTCTTC. Translating it yields CASSPRNPNEQFF.

Many counts were recorded for this clone. The gene calls are TRBV7-2 and TRBJ1-4; 7 nucleotides line up with TRBD1. The V segment lost 1 base and the J segment 8 bases; nucleotides outside the gene matches: 7. Germline CDR1 and CDR2: SGHTA and FQGNSA. This CDR3 is 15 amino acids long. The CDR3 spells CASSLVTDRAEKLFF. As DNA, the CDR3 is TGTGCCAGCAGCTTAGTAACCGACAGGGCCGAAAAACTGTTTTTT.

This clone occurred a few times. The genes are TRBV4-3 and TRBJ2-1; 8 bases line up with TRBD2. The CDR3 length is 15 residues. J was trimmed by 0 bases and V by 5 bases; bases with no gene match: 3. Germline assignment: CDR1 LGHNA and CDR2 YSLEER. This CDR3 reads CASSTSGYSYNEQFF. Here the CDR3 DNA reads TGCGCCAGCAGCACTAGCGGATACTCCTACAATGAGCAGTTCTTC.

This clone was observed a handful of times. The chain joins TRBV7-9 to TRBJ1-2; D might be TRBD1 (6 bases). V was trimmed by 5 bases and J by 7 bases, leaving 14 bases between them. CDR1 and CDR2 from the germline V gene are SEHNR and FQNEAQ (reference sequence). CDR3 length: 13 residues. As DNA, the CDR3 is TGTGCCAGCAGCCAAGGACAGTACATTGGCTACACCTTC. This encodes CASSQGQYIGYTF.

The chain couples TRBV14 to TRBJ2-3, with TRBD2 identical over 15 bases. There are 16 residues in the CDR3. Germline V gene data show CDR1 as SGHDN and CDR2 as FVKESK. V lost 4 bases and J lost 8; bases outside the gene matches: 7. CDR3 nucleotide sequence: TGTGCCAGCAGCCCCCCGGGACTAGCGGGAGGAAGTACGCAGTATTTT. Residues: CASSPPGLAGGSTQYF.

This clone was detected a few times. The chain combines TRBV9 with TRBJ2-3; TRBD1 might be the D (5 bases). V was shortened by 0 bases and J by 6 bases, with 17 bases between the two germline ends. CDR3 length: 16 residues. The germline CDR1 and CDR2 sequences are SGDLS and YYNGEE. Here the CDR3 DNA reads TGTGCCAGCAGCGTAGTCCCGAGCAGGGCACTTGATACGCAGTATTTT. The encoded protein is CASSVVPSRALDTQYF.

As concerns this clone: Other DNA sequences in this specimen translate into the identical CDR3. The chain combines TRBV18 with TRBJ2-3, with no clear D. Trimming took 3 bases from V and 6 from J, leaving 7 bases between them. CDR3 length: 12 amino acids. CDR1 is KGHSH and CDR2 is LQKENI in the germline V gene. The CDR3 region is CASSPNRDTQYF. The CDR3 DNA reads TGTGCCAGCTCACCCAACCGGGATACGCAGTATTTT.

This chain links TRBV2 with TRBJ1-1; TRBD1 agrees at 9 bases. V lost 8 bases and J lost 8; bases outside the gene matches: 6. There are 12 residues in the CDR3. Per the germline V gene, CDR1 is SNHLY and CDR2 is FYNNEI. Here the CDR3 DNA reads TGTGCCAGCGGACAGGGGTACGGGGAAGCTTTCTTT. It is translated as CASGQGYGEAFF.

In the case of this clone: Its ends do not fully match the called genes, so a read error is possible. The chain links TRBV6-6 to TRBJ2-5, with TRBD1 as a possible D gene (7 bases). This CDR3 has 13 residues. Germline V gene lookup returns CDR1 MNHNY and CDR2 SVGAGI (reference sequence). CDR3 coding DNA: TGTGCCATCAGTGAGGAGGGGGCAGAGACCCAGTACTTC. It specifies CAISEEGAETQYF.